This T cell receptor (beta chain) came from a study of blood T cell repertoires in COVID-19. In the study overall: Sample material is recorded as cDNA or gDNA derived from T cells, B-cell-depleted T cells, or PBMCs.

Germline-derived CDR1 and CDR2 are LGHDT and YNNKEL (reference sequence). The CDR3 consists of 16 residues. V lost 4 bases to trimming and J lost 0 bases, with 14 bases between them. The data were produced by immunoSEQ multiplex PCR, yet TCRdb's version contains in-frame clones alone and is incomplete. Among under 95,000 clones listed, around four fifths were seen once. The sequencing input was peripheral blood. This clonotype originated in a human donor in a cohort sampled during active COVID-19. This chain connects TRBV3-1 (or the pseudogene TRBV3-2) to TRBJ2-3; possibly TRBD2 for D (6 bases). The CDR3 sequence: CASSPSADYSTDTQYF. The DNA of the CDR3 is TGTGCCAGCAGCCCCTCTGCGGACTACAGCACAGATACGCAGTATTTT.